The entry that follows covers one T cell receptor (beta chain) sequence. Its matching antigen is unknown. The data are from a study of T cell responses to AZD1222 COVID-19 vaccine. Measured with immunoSEQ multiplex PCR; TCRdb has only the in-frame clones, and not every one. The repertoire has 100,000 to 150,000 clones, around 89% of them found once; the top ten carry approximately 4%. Points from the study as a whole: Repertoires were obtained solely post-peak T cell response. Of spike-specific TCRs, nearly half reportedly target regions left unmutated in variants.

This CDR3 region has 14 residues. The germline V gene encodes CDR1 MGHRA and CDR2 YSYEKL. V lost 3 bases and J lost 6, with 12 bases in between. The receptor's source is an adult in good health. The source was peripheral blood, collected on day 0 of AZD1222 vaccination. The chain couples TRBV4-1 to TRBJ1-5, with D possibly matching TRBD1 (5 bases). In DNA, the CDR3 is TGCGCCAGCAGCCACGCTCAGGGAGCTCAGCCCCAGCATTTT. This sequence encodes CASSHAQGAQPQHF.